This T cell receptor (beta chain) is drawn from a study of blood T cell repertoires in COVID-19. The CDR3 contains 15 residues. Per the germline V gene, CDR1 is SGHTA and CDR2 is FQGNSA. Trimming removed 3 bases at V and 0 bases at J, with 12 bases between. Assay: immunoSEQ multiplex PCR; the TCRdb copy retains only in-frame clones and omits some. The sample lists a few hundred thousand clones; roughly 85% were seen once. Input material: PBMCs or T cells enriched from blood (not recorded which). This sequence originates from a woman in her forties or fifties who had recovered from COVID-19. The chain couples TRBV7-2 to TRBJ2-7; the D gene is possibly TRBD2 (5 bases). The CDR3 coding sequence is TGTGCCAGCAGCTTTAATAGCGCCCTCTCCTACGAGCAGTACTTC. Its protein is CASSFNSALSYEQYF.